This record concerns one T cell receptor beta chain sequence. Its antigen is not yet known. No base qualities exist here, and no much larger clone lies one base off it. This entry belongs to a study of T cell changes during pregnancy in multiple sclerosis (dated by TCRdb to about 2019). For the study in its entirety: The study examined how the T cell repertoire changed over the course of pregnancy in women with multiple sclerosis.

The receptor library was made with the immunoSEQ multiplex PCR assay. TCRdb retrieved this table from immuneACCESS and kept in-frame rearrangements only. Not all clones are present; in checked studies, unresolved V genes account for under half, and no reason is known for the remainder. The sample table records roughly 50,000 clones; approximately 92% of these occur just once. The ten largest account for around 0.25% of the sample. Trimming takes 5 bases from V and 0 bases from J, and the germline ends sit 16 bases apart. The germline V gene (reference sequence) supplies CDR1 LNHNV and CDR2 YYDKDF. Its CDR3 holds 16 amino acids, cysteine through phenylalanine. Only CDR3 DNA remains: 48 bases, in frame from the first base.

This sequence was found in a female donor with multiple sclerosis, enrolled in a pregnancy study. The source material was CD4+ T cells from peripheral blood mononuclear cells, sampled in the third trimester of pregnancy. This chain joins TRBV15 to TRBJ1-1; confidence is insufficient to name the D gene. The nucleotides are TGTGCCACCAGCCCCGCACAGATCGTCATGAACACTGAAGCTTTCTTT. Translated, it gives CATSPAQIVMNTEAFF.